The rows below give T cell receptor beta chains drawn from one sample of a study of cytomegalovirus exposure and HLA in healthy donors. Produced via immunoSEQ multiplex PCR; TCRdb's table is partial and in-frame only. Here the sample table reports about 91,000 clones. The specimen was PBMCs. The receptors were gathered from a woman in her twenties or thirties in good health and CMV-seronegative. Both conserved end residues are part of each CDR3. The order of the fields is D gene, V gene, J gene, CDR3 protein, CDR3 DNA. The D gene is left open where the match is weak.

D: TRBD1; V: TRBV9; J: TRBJ2-5; CDR3: CASSPRQGETQYF; DNA: TGTGCCAGCAGCCCGCGACAGGGGGAGACCCAGTACTTC
D: -; V: TRBV5-1; J: TRBJ2-2; CDR3: CASSLLQPSGTGELFF; DNA: TGCGCCAGCAGCTTGCTGCAACCTTCAGGAACCGGGGAGCTGTTTTTT
D: -; V: TRBV27; J: TRBJ2-3; CDR3: CASREVGFTQYF; DNA: TGTGCCAGCAGGGAGGTGGGCTTTACGCAGTATTTT
D: -; V: TRBV9; J: TRBJ2-4; CDR3: CASSAEGQSIAKNIQYF; DNA: TGTGCCAGCAGCGCAGAGGGACAATCTATAGCCAAAAACATTCAGTACTTC
D: TRBD1; V: TRBV6-1; J: TRBJ1-1; CDR3: CASSEEEGQGNTEAFF; DNA: TGTGCCAGCAGTGAAGAGGAGGGACAGGGGAACACTGAAGCTTTCTTT
D: -; V: TRBV28; J: TRBJ2-2; CDR3: CASSLLGTGELFF; DNA: TGTGCCAGCAGTTTGCTCGGCACCGGGGAGCTGTTTTTT
D: -; V: TRBV7-3; J: TRBJ2-3; CDR3: CASSATHPTDTQYF; DNA: TGTGCCAGCAGCGCTACCCACCCCACAGATACGCAGTATTTT
D: -; V: TRBV6-1; J: TRBJ2-5; CDR3: CASSDMGTGRGETQYF; DNA: TGTGCCAGCAGTGACATGGGGACCGGGCGGGGAGAGACCCAGTACTTC
D: TRBD1; V: TRBV11-2; J: TRBJ2-5; CDR3: CASSPDRAVETQYF; DNA: TGTGCCAGCAGCCCGGACAGGGCGGTTGAGACCCAGTACTTC
D: -; V: TRBV14; J: TRBJ2-3; CDR3: CASSQDAREDTQYF; DNA: TGTGCCAGCAGCCAAGATGCCAGGGAAGATACGCAGTATTTT
D: TRBD2; V: TRBV7-2; J: TRBJ2-6; CDR3: CASSPWEGSGANVLTF; DNA: TGTGCCAGCAGCCCCTGGGAGGGCTCTGGGGCCAACGTCCTGACTTTC
D: -; V: TRBV5-1; J: TRBJ2-4; CDR3: CASSPEPTVRNIQYF; DNA: TGCGCCAGCAGCCCGGAACCGACAGTGCGAAACATTCAGTACTTC
D: -; V: TRBV5-1; J: TRBJ2-3; CDR3: CASSLLPDTQYF; DNA: TGCGCCAGCAGCTTGCTCCCAGATACGCAGTATTTT